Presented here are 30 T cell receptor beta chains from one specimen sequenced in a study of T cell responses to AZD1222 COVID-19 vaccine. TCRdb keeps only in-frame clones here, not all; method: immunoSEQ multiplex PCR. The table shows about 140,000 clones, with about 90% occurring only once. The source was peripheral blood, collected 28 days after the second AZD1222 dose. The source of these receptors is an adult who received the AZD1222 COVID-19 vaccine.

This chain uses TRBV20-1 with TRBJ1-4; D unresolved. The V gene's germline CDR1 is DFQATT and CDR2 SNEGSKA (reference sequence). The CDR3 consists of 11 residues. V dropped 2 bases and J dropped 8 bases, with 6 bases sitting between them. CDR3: CSARQQEKLFF. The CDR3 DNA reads TGCAGTGCTAGACAACAGGAAAAACTGTTTTTT.

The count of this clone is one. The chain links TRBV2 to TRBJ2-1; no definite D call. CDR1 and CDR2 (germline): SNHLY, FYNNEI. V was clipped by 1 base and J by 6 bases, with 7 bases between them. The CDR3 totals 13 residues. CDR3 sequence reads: CASSEDGSNEQFF. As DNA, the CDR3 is TGTGCCAGCAGTGAAGATGGTTCCAATGAGCAGTTCTTC.

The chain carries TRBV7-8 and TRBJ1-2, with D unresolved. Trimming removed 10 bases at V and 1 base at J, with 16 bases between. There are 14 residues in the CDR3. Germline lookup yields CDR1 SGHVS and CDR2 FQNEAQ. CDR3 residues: CATSGRDFNYGYTF. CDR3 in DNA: TGTGCCACCTCGGGGAGGGATTTTAACTATGGCTACACCTTC.

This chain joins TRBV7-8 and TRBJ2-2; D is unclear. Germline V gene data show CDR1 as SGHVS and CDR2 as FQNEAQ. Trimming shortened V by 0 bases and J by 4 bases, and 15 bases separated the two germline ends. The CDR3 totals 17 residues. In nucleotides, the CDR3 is TGTGCCAGCAGCTTAGCTAGTAGTGTATTTGGCACCGGGGAGCTGTTTTTT. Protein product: CASSLASSVFGTGELFF. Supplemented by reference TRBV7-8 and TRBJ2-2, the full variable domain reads GAGVSQSPRYKVAKRGQDVALRCDPISGHVSLFWYQQALGQGPEFLTYFQNEAQLDKSGLPSDRFFAERPEGSVSTLKIQRTQQEDSAVYLCASSLASSVFGTGELFFGEGSRLTVL.

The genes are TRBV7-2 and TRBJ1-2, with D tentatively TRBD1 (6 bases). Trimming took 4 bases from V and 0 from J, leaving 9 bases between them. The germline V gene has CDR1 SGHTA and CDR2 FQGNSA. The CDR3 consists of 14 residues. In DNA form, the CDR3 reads TGTGCCAGCAGCTCCCAGGGGCCTAACTATGGCTACACCTTC. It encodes CASSSQGPNYGYTF. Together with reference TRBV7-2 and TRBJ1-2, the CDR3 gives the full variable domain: GAGVSQSPSNKVTEKGKDVELRCDPISGHTALYWYRQSLGQGLEFLIYFQGNSAPDKSGLPSDRFSAERTGGSVSTLTIQRTQQEDSAVYLCASSSQGPNYGYTFGSGTRLTVV.

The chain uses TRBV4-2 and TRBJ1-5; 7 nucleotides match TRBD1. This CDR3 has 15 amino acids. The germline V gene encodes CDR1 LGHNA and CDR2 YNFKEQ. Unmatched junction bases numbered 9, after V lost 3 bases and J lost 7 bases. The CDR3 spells CASSQAGGSSQPQHF. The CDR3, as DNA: TGTGCCAGCAGCCAGGCAGGGGGAAGTAGCCAGCCCCAGCATTTT.

As DNA, the CDR3 is TGTGCCAGCAGTCTTGGACAGGCGGGCATTCAGTACTTC. Translated: CASSLGQAGIQYF. The chain employs TRBV9 and TRBJ2-4; TRBD1 agrees at 7 bases. The V gene's germline CDR1 is SGDLS and CDR2 YYNGEE. The CDR3 spans 13 residues. V lost 5 bases to trimming and J lost 9 bases; unmatched junction nucleotides: 8.

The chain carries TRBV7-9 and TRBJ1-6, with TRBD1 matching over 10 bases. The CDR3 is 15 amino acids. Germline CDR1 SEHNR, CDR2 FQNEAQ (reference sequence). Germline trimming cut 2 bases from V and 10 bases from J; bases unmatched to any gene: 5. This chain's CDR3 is CASSLNRDRGSPLHF. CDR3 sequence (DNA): TGTGCCAGCAGCTTAAACCGGGACAGGGGATCACCCCTCCACTTT.

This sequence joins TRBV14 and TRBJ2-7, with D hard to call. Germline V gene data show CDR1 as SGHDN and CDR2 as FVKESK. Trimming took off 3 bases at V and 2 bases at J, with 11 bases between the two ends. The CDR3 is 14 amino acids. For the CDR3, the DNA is TGTGCCAGCAGCCACCCCGGACGGACCTACGAGCAGTACTTC. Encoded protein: CASSHPGRTYEQYF.

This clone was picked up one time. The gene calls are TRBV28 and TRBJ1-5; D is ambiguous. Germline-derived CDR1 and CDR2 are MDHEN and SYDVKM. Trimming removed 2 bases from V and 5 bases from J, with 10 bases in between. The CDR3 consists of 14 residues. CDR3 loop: CASSLGSTYQPQHF. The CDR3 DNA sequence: TGTGCCAGCAGTTTAGGGTCGACTTATCAGCCCCAGCATTTT.

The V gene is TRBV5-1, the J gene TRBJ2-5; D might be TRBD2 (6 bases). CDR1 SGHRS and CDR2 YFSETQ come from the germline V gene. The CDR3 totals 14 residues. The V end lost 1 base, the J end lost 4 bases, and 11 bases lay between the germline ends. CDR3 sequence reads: CASSLIQGGETQYF. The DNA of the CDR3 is TGCGCCAGCAGCTTGATTCAGGGAGGAGAGACCCAGTACTTC.

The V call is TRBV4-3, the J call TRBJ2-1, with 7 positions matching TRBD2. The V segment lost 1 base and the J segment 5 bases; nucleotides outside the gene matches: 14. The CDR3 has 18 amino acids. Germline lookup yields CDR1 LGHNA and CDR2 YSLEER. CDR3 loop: CASSQVLGRGGVDNEQFF. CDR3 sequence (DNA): TGCGCCAGCAGCCAAGTCTTAGGTCGGGGAGGGGTAGACAATGAGCAGTTCTTC.

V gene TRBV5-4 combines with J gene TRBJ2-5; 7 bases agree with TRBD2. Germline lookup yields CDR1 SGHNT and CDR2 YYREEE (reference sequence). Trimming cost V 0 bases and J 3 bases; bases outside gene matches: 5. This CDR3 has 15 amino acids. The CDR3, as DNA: TGTGCCAGCAGCTTGGGGTGGGCGGGGGAAGAGACCCAGTACTTC. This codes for CASSLGWAGEETQYF.

The CDR3 reads CASSREENQPQHF. DNA of the CDR3: TGTGCCAGCTCACGGGAAGAGAATCAGCCCCAGCATTTT. This chain connects TRBV18 to TRBJ1-5; D is ambiguous. The CDR3 runs to 13 residues. V shed 4 bases and J shed 4 bases, with 8 bases lying between them. Germline CDR1 reads KGHSH; CDR2 reads LQKENI. The full variable domain, in which reference TRBV18 and TRBJ1-5 provide the parts outside the CDR3, is NAGVMQNPRHLVRRRGQEARLRCSPMKGHSHVYWYRQLPEEGLKFMVYLQKENIIDESGMPKERFSAEFPKEGPSILRIQQVVRGDSAAYFCASSREENQPQHFGDGTRLSIL.

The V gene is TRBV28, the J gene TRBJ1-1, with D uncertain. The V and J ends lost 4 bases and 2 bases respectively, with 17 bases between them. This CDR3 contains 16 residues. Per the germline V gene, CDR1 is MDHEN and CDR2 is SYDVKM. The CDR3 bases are TGTGCCAGCAGTTACCCCCCCTTTGGAGCCAACACTGAAGCTTTCTTT. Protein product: CASSYPPFGANTEAFF.

The CDR3 DNA sequence: TGTGCCAGCAGTGAGGTTGGCAGCGACTATGGCTACACCTTC. As protein: CASSEVGSDYGYTF. The rearrangement joins TRBV6-1 to TRBJ1-2, with unresolved D. The CDR3 is made up of 14 amino acids. Trimming cost V 3 bases and J 3 bases, with 11 bases left between them. From germline, CDR1 is MNHNS and CDR2 SASEGT.

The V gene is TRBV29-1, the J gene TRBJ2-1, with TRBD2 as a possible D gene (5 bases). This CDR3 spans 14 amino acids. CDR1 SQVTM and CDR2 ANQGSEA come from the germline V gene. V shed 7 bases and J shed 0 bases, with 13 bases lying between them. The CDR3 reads CSALLGFSYNEQFF. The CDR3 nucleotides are TGCAGCGCCCTACTAGGCTTCTCCTACAATGAGCAGTTCTTC.

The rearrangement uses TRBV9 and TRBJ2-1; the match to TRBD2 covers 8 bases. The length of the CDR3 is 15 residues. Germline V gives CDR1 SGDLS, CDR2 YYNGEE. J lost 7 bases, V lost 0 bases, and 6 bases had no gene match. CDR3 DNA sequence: TGTGCCAGCAGCGTAGCGGGAGGGCCCTGGAATGAGCAGTTCTTC. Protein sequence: CASSVAGGPWNEQFF.

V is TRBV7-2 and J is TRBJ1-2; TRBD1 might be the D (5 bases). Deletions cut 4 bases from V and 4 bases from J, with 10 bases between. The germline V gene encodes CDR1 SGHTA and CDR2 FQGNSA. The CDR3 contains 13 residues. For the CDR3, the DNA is TGTGCCAGCAGCTCCCGGGACGGCTATGGCTACACCTTC. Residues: CASSSRDGYGYTF.

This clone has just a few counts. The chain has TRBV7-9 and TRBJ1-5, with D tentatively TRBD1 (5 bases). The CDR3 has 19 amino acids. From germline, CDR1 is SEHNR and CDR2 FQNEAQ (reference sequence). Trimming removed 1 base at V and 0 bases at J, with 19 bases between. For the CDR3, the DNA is TGTGCCAGCAGCTTAGTTCCGTCGCAGGGTGGGTTTAGCAATCAGCCCCAGCATTTT. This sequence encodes CASSLVPSQGGFSNQPQHF. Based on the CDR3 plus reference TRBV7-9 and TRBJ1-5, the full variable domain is DTGVSQNPRHKITKRGQNVTFRCDPISEHNRLYWYRQTLGQGPEFLTYFQNEAQLEKSRLLSDRFSAERPKGSFSTLEIQRTEQGDSAMYLCASSLVPSQGGFSNQPQHFGDGTRLSIL.

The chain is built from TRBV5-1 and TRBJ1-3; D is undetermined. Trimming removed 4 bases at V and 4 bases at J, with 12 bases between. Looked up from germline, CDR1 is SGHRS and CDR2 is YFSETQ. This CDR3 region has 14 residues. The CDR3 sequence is CASSRTVGGNTIYF. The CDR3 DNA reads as TGCGCCAGCAGCCGAACAGTTGGCGGAAACACCATATATTTT.

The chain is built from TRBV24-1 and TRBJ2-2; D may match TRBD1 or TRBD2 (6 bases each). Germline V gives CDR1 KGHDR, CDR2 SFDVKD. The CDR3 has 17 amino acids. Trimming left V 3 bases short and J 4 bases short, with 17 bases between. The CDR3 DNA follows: TGTGCCACCAGTGATCCGCGGTCGGGGGCCGGCACCGGGGAGCTGTTTTTT. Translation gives CATSDPRSGAGTGELFF.

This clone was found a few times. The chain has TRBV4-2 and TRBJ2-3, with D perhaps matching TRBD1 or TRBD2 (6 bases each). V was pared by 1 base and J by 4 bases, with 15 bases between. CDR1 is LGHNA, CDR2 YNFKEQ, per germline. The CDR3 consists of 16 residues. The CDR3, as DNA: TGTGCCAGCAGCCAAGCCAGCGGAGGGGGGTCAGATACGCAGTATTTT. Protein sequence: CASSQASGGGSDTQYF.

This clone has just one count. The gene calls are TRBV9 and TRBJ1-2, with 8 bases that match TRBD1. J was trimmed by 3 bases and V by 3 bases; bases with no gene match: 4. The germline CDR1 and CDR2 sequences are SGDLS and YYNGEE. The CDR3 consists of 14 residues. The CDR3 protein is CASSAGTGDYGYTF. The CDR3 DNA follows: TGTGCCAGCAGCGCCGGGACAGGAGACTATGGCTACACCTTC.

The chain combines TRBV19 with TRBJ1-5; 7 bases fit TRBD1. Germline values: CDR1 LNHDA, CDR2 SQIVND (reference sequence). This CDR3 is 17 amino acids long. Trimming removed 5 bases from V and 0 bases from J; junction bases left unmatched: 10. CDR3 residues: CASSARQGVNSNQPQHF. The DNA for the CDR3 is TGTGCCAGTAGTGCTCGACAGGGAGTAAATAGCAATCAGCCCCAGCATTTT.

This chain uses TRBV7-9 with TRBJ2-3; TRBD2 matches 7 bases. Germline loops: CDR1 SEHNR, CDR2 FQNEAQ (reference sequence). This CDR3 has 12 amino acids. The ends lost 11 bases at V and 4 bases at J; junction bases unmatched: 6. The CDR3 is CAGGTTADTQYF. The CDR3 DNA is TGTGCCGGCGGGACTACCGCAGATACGCAGTATTTT.

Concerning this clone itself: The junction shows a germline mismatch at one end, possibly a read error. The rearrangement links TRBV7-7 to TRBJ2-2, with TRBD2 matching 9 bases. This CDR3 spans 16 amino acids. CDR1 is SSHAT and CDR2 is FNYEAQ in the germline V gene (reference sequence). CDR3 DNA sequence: TGTGCTAGCAGTTACCGACTAGCGGCGAACACCGGGGAGCTGTTTTTT. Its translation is CASSYRLAANTGELFF. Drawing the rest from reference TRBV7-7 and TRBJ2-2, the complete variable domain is GAGVSQSPRYKVTKRGQDVTLRCDPISSHATLYWYQQALGQGPEFLTYFNYEAQPDKSGLPSDRFSAERPEGSISTLTIQRTEQRDSAMYRCASSYRLAANTGELFFGEGSRLTVL.

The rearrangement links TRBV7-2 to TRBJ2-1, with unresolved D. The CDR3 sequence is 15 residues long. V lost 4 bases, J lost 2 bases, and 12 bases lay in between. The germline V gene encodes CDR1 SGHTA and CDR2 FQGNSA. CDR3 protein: CASSYGRSAYNEQFF. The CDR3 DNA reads TGTGCCAGCAGCTACGGGCGGTCCGCCTACAATGAGCAGTTCTTC.

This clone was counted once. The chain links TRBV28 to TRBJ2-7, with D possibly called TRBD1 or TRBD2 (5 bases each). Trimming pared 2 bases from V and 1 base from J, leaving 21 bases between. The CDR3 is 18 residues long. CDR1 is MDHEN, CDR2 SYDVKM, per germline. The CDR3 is CASSLTYGSEGPSYEQYF. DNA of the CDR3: TGTGCCAGCAGTTTAACCTATGGCTCCGAGGGACCGTCCTACGAGCAGTACTTC.

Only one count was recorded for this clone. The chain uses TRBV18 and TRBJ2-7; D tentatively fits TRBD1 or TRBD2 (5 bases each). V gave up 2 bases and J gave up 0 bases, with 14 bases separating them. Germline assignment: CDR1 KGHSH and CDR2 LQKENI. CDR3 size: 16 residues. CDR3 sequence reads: CASSPESGGYSYEQYF. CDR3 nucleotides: TGTGCCAGCTCACCAGAGAGTGGGGGTTACTCCTACGAGCAGTACTTC. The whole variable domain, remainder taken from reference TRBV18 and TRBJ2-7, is NAGVMQNPRHLVRRRGQEARLRCSPMKGHSHVYWYRQLPEEGLKFMVYLQKENIIDESGMPKERFSAEFPKEGPSILRIQQVVRGDSAAYFCASSPESGGYSYEQYFGPGTRLTVT.